The clone carrying this TCR beta chain was observed at least ten times. What it binds is not known. The J segment lost 8 bases and the V segment lost 0 bases, leaving 5 bases of the junction unmatched. The CDR3 loop spans 15 amino acids. CDR1 ENHRY and CDR2 SYGVKD come from the germline V gene. This sample is drawn from a study of T cell repertoires in cytomegalovirus infection. Study-wide context: CMV infection together with matching HLA type was indicated by public TCR beta signatures.

TCRdb redid the calling of the reads with MiXCR, one entry per CDR3 protein. The sample yields some 300,000 distinct CDR3 sequences, 15% to 20% seen once. Findings and limits, study-wide: CMV-specific TCR beta clonotypes restricted by HLA-C were the ones dominating the ex vivo response. The cumulative frequency of public TCR beta families identified carriers of CMV plus the relevant HLA.

This chain joins TRBV10-3 and TRBJ1-4, with 8 nucleotides matching TRBD1. Sequences were obtained from PBMCs. This receptor was taken from a human donor in good health (CMV status not recorded). Some clones in this sample may be carry-over from other donors' samples. In DNA, the CDR3 is TGTGCCATCAGTGAGTCTTCAGGGGGCGAAGAAAAACTGTTTTTT. Translating it yields CAISESSGGEEKLFF.